This TCR beta chain emerged from a study of control samples from healthy donors and cancer patients. Data came from immunoSEQ multiplex PCR; TCRdb stores just in-frame clones and leaves some out. Of 150,000 to 200,000 clones in the sample, approximately 94% were seen once. This CDR3 contains 15 residues. Germline V CDR1 and CDR2: SGHAT, FQNNGV. V lost 3 bases and J lost 0, with 9 bases in between. This TCR was recovered from a woman aged 18-29 years in good health. The chain links TRBV11-2 to TRBJ2-4, with D perhaps matching TRBD1 (5 bases). The sample taken for sequencing was blood. Here the CDR3 DNA reads TGTGCCAGCAGCTTCAGGGAAATAGCCAAAAACATTCAGTACTTC. It yields the protein CASSFREIAKNIQYF.